These T cell receptor beta chains were read from a single sample in a study of identical twins. TCRdb ran MiXCR on the 5' RACE reads and lists one entry per CDR3 protein. The repertoire holds about 250,000 distinct CDR3 sequences, 7.5% seen once, with more than 5% in the top ten. These data are also associated with another study on yellow fever vaccine responses in identical twins.

Sequenced input: CD8+ T cells sorted from blood. The receptors originated from a woman younger than 30 in good health. Both conserved end residues are part of each CDR3. Each record gives: clone size, V gene, D gene, J gene, CDR3 protein, CDR3 DNA. A D gene is named only where the DNA matches it firmly. The size field is filled for only some rows; it gives once, few, many or a size class.

>NA|TRBV11-2|TRBD1|TRBJ2-3
CASSSRQGWAQYF
TGTGCCAGCAGCTCCCGACAGGGATGGGCGCAGTATTTT
>NA|TRBV6-2/TRBV6-3|NA|TRBJ2-7
CASSYRRRDQGDYEQYF
TGTGCCAGCAGTTACCGTCGGCGGGACCAGGGGGACTACGAGCAGTACTTC
>few|TRBV27|TRBD1|TRBJ1-1
CASMTGENTEAFF
TGTGCCAGCATGACAGGGGAGAACACTGAAGCTTTCTTT
>few|TRBV12-3/TRBV12-4|NA|TRBJ2-3
CASKRVYSTDTQYF
TGTGCCAGCAAAAGGGTCTATTCCACAGATACGCAGTATTTT
>many|TRBV5-1|NA|TRBJ1-2
CASSLSGAIYGYTF
TGCGCCAGCAGCCTAAGTGGCGCCATTTATGGCTACACCTTC
>many|TRBV20-1|NA|TRBJ2-5
CSARDGASQETQYF
TGCAGTGCTAGGGATGGGGCTTCACAAGAGACCCAGTACTTC
>NA|TRBV2|NA|TRBJ1-2
CASSEYANYGYTF
TGTGCCAGCAGTGAATACGCAAACTATGGCTACACCTTC
>few|TRBV11-2|TRBD1|TRBJ2-2
CASSFTGTGATGELFF
TGTGCCAGCAGCTTCACCGGGACAGGGGCCACCGGGGAGCTGTTTTTT
>NA|TRBV7-9|NA|TRBJ2-7
CASSSKWYEQYF
TGTGCCAGCAGCTCAAAATGGTACGAGCAGTACTTC
>NA|TRBV3-1|NA|TRBJ2-3
CACSQQGMGADTQYF
TGTGCCTGCAGCCAGCAGGGGATGGGAGCAGATACGCAGTATTTT
>few|TRBV4-1|NA|TRBJ2-7
CASSYRAPYEQYF
TGCGCCAGCAGCTATCGGGCCCCATACGAGCAGTACTTC
>few|TRBV28|TRBD2|TRBJ2-1
CASSLIRTSGGRTNEQFF
TGTGCCAGCAGTTTAATCCGGACTAGCGGGGGGCGTACCAATGAGCAGTTCTTC
>many|TRBV12-3/TRBV12-4|NA|TRBJ2-1
CASSFPKGPYNEQFF
TGTGCCAGCAGTTTCCCGAAGGGGCCTTACAATGAGCAGTTCTTC
>NA|TRBV10-3|NA|TRBJ2-1
CAISALDSYNEQFF
TGTGCCATCAGTGCTTTAGACTCCTACAATGAGCAGTTCTTC
>NA|TRBV20-1|NA|TRBJ1-2
CSAPPGNGYTF
TGCAGTGCCCCCCCGGGGAATGGCTACACCTTC
>many|TRBV29-1|NA|TRBJ2-1
CSVEDPDYSAAPPLGQFF
TGCAGCGTTGAAGATCCCGACTATTCCGCCGCCCCCCCCCTGGGGCAGTTCTTC
>NA|TRBV14|TRBD2|TRBJ2-3
CASSQDQGQVAGRTDTQYF
TGTGCCAGCAGCCAAGATCAAGGGCAGGTAGCGGGACGCACAGATACGCAGTATTTT
>NA|TRBV7-9|NA|TRBJ2-5
CASSLEGQTQYF
TGTGCCAGCAGCTTGGAGGGCCAGACCCAGTACTTC
>NA|TRBV2|NA|TRBJ2-3
CASSDTGFSTDTQYF
TGTGCCAGCAGTGATACGGGGTTTAGCACAGATACGCAGTATTTT
>NA|TRBV12-3/TRBV12-4|TRBD1|TRBJ1-1
CASNSQGGTEAFF
TGTGCCAGCAACTCCCAGGGGGGCACTGAAGCTTTCTTT
>few|TRBV2|NA|TRBJ2-1
CASSDLLPGCEQFF
TGTGCCAGCAGTGATTTACTTCCTGGGTGTGAGCAGTTCTTC
>few|TRBV5-1|NA|TRBJ1-1
CASSSTGRLTEAFF
TGCGCCAGCAGCTCCACGGGACGGCTCACTGAAGCTTTCTTT
>NA|TRBV7-6|NA|TRBJ2-7
CASTAGSGAYEQYF
TGTGCCTCCACCGCTGGGAGCGGAGCCTACGAGCAGTACTTC
>many|TRBV27|NA|TRBJ2-1
CASSLSEGREQFF
TGTGCCAGCAGTTTATCTGAGGGTAGAGAGCAGTTCTTC
>few|TRBV20-1|NA|TRBJ2-7
CSARDGTSGRYEQYF
TGCAGTGCTAGAGATGGGACCAGCGGGCGATACGAGCAGTACTTC
>few|TRBV7-8|TRBD2|TRBJ2-7
CASSWRLAGSHEQYF
TGTGCCAGCAGCTGGCGACTAGCGGGAAGTCACGAGCAGTACTTC
>many|TRBV2|TRBD2|TRBJ2-7
CASSEVGGSSYEQYF
TGTGCCAGCAGTGAAGTGGGCGGGAGCTCCTACGAGCAGTACTTC
>NA|TRBV11-1|TRBD2|TRBJ2-1
CASSSRLAGGLSVNEQFF
TGTGCCAGCAGCTCCCGACTAGCGGGGGGGCTGAGCGTCAATGAGCAGTTCTTC
>NA|TRBV10-3|NA|TRBJ1-1
CAISEGTEAFF
TGTGCCATCAGTGAAGGGACTGAAGCTTTCTTT